Listed here is a single T cell receptor (beta chain). The length of the CDR3 is 15 residues. The V gene end was trimmed by 4 bases and the J gene end by 8 bases; junction bases not matched to a gene: 11. Germline V gene data show CDR1 as MGHRA and CDR2 as YSYEKL. The record originates from a study of blood T cell repertoires in COVID-19. In the study overall: Samples representing acute and convalescent COVID-19 were sourced from the United States, Italy and Spain. PBMCs, B-cell-depleted T cells, or T cells provided the cDNA or gDNA that made up the material.

The participants were between about 18 and 90 years old and came from roughly 25 US areas. Clinical histories supplied by participants themselves formed the basis of cohort assignment. The table came from immunoSEQ multiplex PCR; TCRdb's copy has only in-frame clones and leaves some out. The sample comprises about 200,000 clones, approximately 89% of which are singletons, and around 3.7% rests with the top ten. The sequence came from a woman aged 25 to 39 with acute COVID-19. Sequencing was carried out using PBMCs or T cells enriched from blood (not recorded which). The chain employs TRBV4-1 and TRBJ2-1, with 7 bases that match TRBD2. This chain's CDR3 is CASSRAGLLGDEQFF. CDR3 sequence (DNA): TGCGCCAGCAGCCGAGCGGGACTCCTTGGCGATGAGCAGTTCTTC.